This T cell receptor (beta chain) was profiled in a study of T cells expressing NK-cell markers. Study information: In sorted CD3+CD56+NKG2C+, CD3+CD56+NKG2C- and CD3+CD56-NKG2C+ T cells, TCR beta repertoires were obtained. Seven donors tested HCMV-seropositive and one tested seronegative among the eight sequenced.

Study-level findings and limits: The CD3+CD56-NKG2C+ fraction of a handful of donors was likewise dominated by these clonotypes.

TCRdb reprocessed the 5' RACE reads and stores each CDR3 protein as one record, lacking DNA. Recorded for this sample: 400,000 to 450,000 distinct CDR3 sequences. Of note for this clonotype: Its antigen remains unknown.

The CDR3 runs 15 residues. This chain joins TRBV12-3 or TRBV12-4 and TRBJ1-5; TCRdb's D gene call, TRBD1, goes unchecked for lack of DNA. Sequences were obtained from blood T cells: a sorted CD56 or NKG2C T cell subset, CD4+ or CD8+ T cells, or bulk PBMC T cells (not recorded which). The source is a woman between 18 and 70 years old in good health. The CDR3 is CASSPRERGQEPQHF.